The rows below give T cell receptor beta chains drawn from one sample of a study of cytomegalovirus exposure and HLA in healthy donors. Data came from immunoSEQ multiplex PCR; TCRdb stores just in-frame clones and leaves some out. Of 200,000 to 250,000 clones listed, 70% to 90% are singletons. The sequenced sample was PBMCs. These TCRs come from a human donor in good health. Each CDR3 is given without its conserved first and last residue.

>TRBJ2-2|TRBV6-1
ASSDPGGARTGELF
>TRBJ2-4|TRBV10-3
AISESGTSGY
>TRBJ2-1|TRBV9
ASSVEWSGRNEQF
>TRBJ2-3|TRBV7-3
ASSPWGEGTDTQY
>TRBJ2-1|TRBV7-2
ASSPTSGRLLYNEQF
>TRBJ2-7|TRBV27
ASKIGLEGLYEQY
>TRBJ2-7|TRBV7-9
ASSVSDSFYYEQY
>TRBJ2-7|TRBV10-3
AIRPTGADEQY
>TRBJ2-1|TRBV15
ATSRSVALEQF
>TRBJ2-7|TRBV9
ASSGGRVDEQY
>TRBJ1-4|TRBV5-1
ASALTGPDEKLF
>TRBJ2-7|TRBV6-6
ASSSPKRPPPREQY
>TRBJ2-3|TRBV5-4
ASSTGQGFTDTQY
>TRBJ2-1|TRBV27
ASSPGGQRTSGGLYNEQF
>TRBJ1-3|TRBV7-7
ATNPLSTGNTIY
>TRBJ2-7|TRBV6-5
ASSYDPGGYEQY
>TRBJ2-7|TRBV5-4
ASSLRTGFDEQY
>TRBJ2-1|TRBV2
ASSEGRFSYNEQF
>TRBJ1-2|TRBV7-9
ASSARELDGYT
>TRBJ2-4|TRBV9
ASSVGQKNIQY
>TRBJ1-1|TRBV6-5
ASGRPEAF
>TRBJ2-1|TRBV7-9
ASSLGDRALWNEQF
>TRBJ2-3|TRBV21-1
ASSKDGDPGLAGGPGTDTQY
>TRBJ1-2|TRBV27
ASSLEGTGGYT
>TRBJ2-3|TRBV20-1
SAVRLDTQY
>TRBJ2-7|TRBV18
ASSPQDSDYEQY
>TRBJ2-1|TRBV30
AWSVLVGTSGSLYEQF
>TRBJ2-1|TRBV7-9
ASSLWTSGGRNEQF
>TRBJ2-3|TRBV7-9
SSTETGSGTDTQY
>TRBJ2-3|TRBV5-1
ASSLLTSPDTQY
>TRBJ1-1|TRBV2
ASRRNVAPVDTEAF
>TRBJ2-7|TRBV5-1
ASSLGTGGGNEQY
>TRBJ1-1|TRBV4-1
ASSPQGARTGAEAF
>TRBJ2-7|TRBV2
ASSVSGSDYEQY
>TRBJ2-3|TRBV7-9
ASTGLAGAGDTQY
>TRBJ1-2|TRBV7-9
ASSGTGGRKLDGYT
>TRBJ2-1|TRBV7-3
ASSLGPGAYNEQF
>TRBJ1-2|TRBV7-9
ASSRETGDYGYT
>TRBJ2-7|TRBV7-6
ASSLPGVPEQY
>TRBJ2-1|TRBV15
ATSPTSGSFYNEQF